The clone carrying this T cell receptor beta chain was detected ten times or more. What it binds is not known. This sample was taken from a study of CD8+CD57+ T cells in acquired aplastic anemia. As for the study in general: Sorted CD4+ plus CD8+ cells gave DNA averaging about 3.2 ug. Healthy donor sequencing depth: 9 million to 10.8 million CD4+, some 11 million CD8+ reads.

TCR beta VDJ and CDR3 were profiled, and genomic DNA was the template. Each CDR3 protein gets one entry after TCRdb re-called the reads with MiXCR. The sample yields approximately 99,000 distinct CDR3 sequences, about half seen once. Broader study findings: Sharing between patients and controls was observed for twenty-nine CD8+ CDR3 sequences. Patient and control CD8+ Simpson's diversity was not significantly different.

The CDR3 is 13 residues long. Trimming left V 3 bases short and J 4 bases short, with 10 bases between. The germline V gene has CDR1 SGHAT and CDR2 FQNNGV. The specimen was sorted CD4+, CD8+, or CD8+CD57+ T cells (not recorded which) from PBMCs. This receptor was obtained from a human donor in good health, serving as a control. This chain uses TRBV11-2 with TRBJ2-7; D unresolved. CDR3 nucleotides: TGTGCCAGCAGCTTGGCAGGCCTGTACGAGCAGTACTTC. Encoded protein: CASSLAGLYEQYF. The variable domain in full, with the rest retrieved from reference TRBV11-2 and TRBJ2-7, is EAGVAQSPRYKIIEKRQSVAFWCNPISGHATLYWYQQILGQGPKLLIQFQNNGVVDDSQLPKDRFSAERLKGVDSTLKIQPAKLEDSAVYLCASSLAGLYEQYFGPGTRLTVT.